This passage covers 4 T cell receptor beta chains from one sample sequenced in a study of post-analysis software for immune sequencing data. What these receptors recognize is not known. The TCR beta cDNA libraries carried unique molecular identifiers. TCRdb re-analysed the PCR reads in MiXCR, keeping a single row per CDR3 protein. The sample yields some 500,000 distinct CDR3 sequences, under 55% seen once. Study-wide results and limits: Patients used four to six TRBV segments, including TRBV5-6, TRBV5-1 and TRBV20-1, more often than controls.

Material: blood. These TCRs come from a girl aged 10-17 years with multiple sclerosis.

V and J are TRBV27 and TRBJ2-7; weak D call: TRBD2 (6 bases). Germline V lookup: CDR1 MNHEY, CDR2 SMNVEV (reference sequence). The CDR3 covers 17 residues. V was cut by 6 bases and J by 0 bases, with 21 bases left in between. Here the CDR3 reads CASSLDGTSAFSYEQYF. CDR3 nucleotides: TGTGCCAGCAGCCTGGATGGGACTTCGGCGTTCTCCTACGAGCAGTACTTC.

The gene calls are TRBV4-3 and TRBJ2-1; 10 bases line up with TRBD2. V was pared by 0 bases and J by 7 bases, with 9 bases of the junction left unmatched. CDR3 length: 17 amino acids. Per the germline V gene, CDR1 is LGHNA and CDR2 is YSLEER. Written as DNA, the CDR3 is TGCGCCAGCAGCCAAGATCCCAGCGGGAGGGCCGGGAATGAGCAGTTCTTC. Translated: CASSQDPSGRAGNEQFF.

CDR3 nucleotides: TGTGCCAGCAGGAAAGCGGGAGTTGAGACCCAGTACTTC. It translates to CASRKAGVETQYF. V and J are TRBV6-5 and TRBJ2-5; 8 nucleotides match TRBD2. Per the germline V gene, CDR1 is MNHEY and CDR2 is SVGAGI. The J segment lost 5 bases and the V segment lost 6 bases, leaving 5 bases of the junction unmatched. The CDR3 has 13 amino acids.

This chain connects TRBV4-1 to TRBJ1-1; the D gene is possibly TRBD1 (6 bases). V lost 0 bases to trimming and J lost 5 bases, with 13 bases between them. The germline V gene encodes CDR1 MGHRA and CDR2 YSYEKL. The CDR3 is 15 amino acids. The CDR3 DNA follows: TGCGCCAGCAGCCAAGATCCAGGGGTAGGTACTGAAGCTTTCTTT. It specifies CASSQDPGVGTEAFF.